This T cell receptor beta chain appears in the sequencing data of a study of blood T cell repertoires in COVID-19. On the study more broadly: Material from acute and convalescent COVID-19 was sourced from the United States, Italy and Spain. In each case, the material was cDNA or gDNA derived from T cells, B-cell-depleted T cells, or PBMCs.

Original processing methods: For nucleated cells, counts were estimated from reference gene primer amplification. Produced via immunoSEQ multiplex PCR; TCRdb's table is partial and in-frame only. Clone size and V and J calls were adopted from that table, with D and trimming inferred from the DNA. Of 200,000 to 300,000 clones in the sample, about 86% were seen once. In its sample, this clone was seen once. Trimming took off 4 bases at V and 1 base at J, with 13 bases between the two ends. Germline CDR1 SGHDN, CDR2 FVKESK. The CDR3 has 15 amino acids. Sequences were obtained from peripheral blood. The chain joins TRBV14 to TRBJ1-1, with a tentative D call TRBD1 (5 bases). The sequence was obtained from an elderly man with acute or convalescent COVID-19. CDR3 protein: CASSPRGVRNTEAFF. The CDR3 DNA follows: TGTGCCAGCAGCCCCCGGGGGGTGCGGAACACTGAAGCTTTCTTT.